A selection of T cell receptor beta chains follows, all from one sample in a study of T cell responses to AZD1222 COVID-19 vaccine. Clones were sequenced by immunoSEQ multiplex PCR, and TCRdb holds only the in-frame ones, with some missing. The sample shows about 160,000 clones, 75% to 95% of them seen only once. The specimen comprised peripheral blood, sampled on day 0 of AZD1222 vaccination. All receptors come from an adult in good health. The CDR3 runs from the conserved cysteine through the conserved F or W. A D gene is named only where the DNA matches it firmly. Not all rows give a size; the values are once, few, many and, for expanded clones, a class.

>TRBJ1-5|-|-|TRBV28
TGTGCCAGCAGTTATATGCGGGGGGATCAGCCCCAGCATTTT
CASSYMRGDQPQHF
>TRBJ1-2|-|-|TRBV4-2
TGTGCCAGCAGCCCCCGTATAGGGGGGTGGGGGAACTATGGCTACACCTTC
CASSPRIGGWGNYGYTF
>TRBJ1-3|-|-|TRBV4-3
TGCGCCAGCAGCCAAGAGTATTTCGATACGGGTGGAAACACCATATATTTT
CASSQEYFDTGGNTIYF
>TRBJ2-7|-|-|TRBV28
TGTGCCAGCAGTTTACAGCCTCCTGACAACGAGCAGTACTTC
CASSLQPPDNEQYF
>TRBJ1-1|-|-|TRBV6-2/TRBV6-3
TGTGCCAGCAGTCCCCCCGGCATCGGCCACACTGAAGCTTTCTTT
CASSPPGIGHTEAFF
>TRBJ1-5|-|-|TRBV14
TGTGCCAGCAGCCAAGAGCTCAATCAGCCCCAGCATTTT
CASSQELNQPQHF
>TRBJ2-3|-|TRBD2|TRBV9
TGTGCCAGCAGCGTTCTCCCTAGCGGGGGAGGCACAGATACGCAGTATTTT
CASSVLPSGGGTDTQYF
>TRBJ1-2|once|-|TRBV5-1
TGCGCCAGCAGCTTGACAGGGCCGGGTGGCTACACCTTC
CASSLTGPGGYTF
>TRBJ1-1|-|TRBD1|TRBV9
TGTGCCAGCAGCGTAGTGGGGACAGGGAACACTGAAGCTTTCTTT
CASSVVGTGNTEAFF
>TRBJ1-3|-|-|TRBV5-6
TGTGCCAGCAGCTGGGGTCCCTCAAGTGGAAACACCATATATTTT
CASSWGPSSGNTIYF
>TRBJ2-2|-|TRBD2|TRBV18
TGTGCCAGCTCACCCCGCGGGGGGGCGAACACCGGGGAGCTGTTTTTT
CASSPRGGANTGELFF
>TRBJ1-2|-|-|TRBV13
TGTGCCAGCAGCCCAGGGTCAGGGATCTATGGCTACACCTTC
CASSPGSGIYGYTF
>TRBJ1-1|-|-|TRBV4-1
TGCGCCAGCAGCCTTGGGATGAGGGACACTGAAGCTTTCTTT
CASSLGMRDTEAFF
>TRBJ2-1|-|TRBD2|TRBV19
TGTGCCAGTACCCGTCGAGCGGGGGGTTACAATGAGCAGTTCTTC
CASTRRAGGYNEQFF
>TRBJ1-3|-|-|TRBV14
TGTGCCAGCAGCCAAGATGGACGCTCTGGAAACACCATATATTTT
CASSQDGRSGNTIYF
>TRBJ2-7|-|-|TRBV24-1
TGTGCCACCAGTGCCCAGGGCTACGAGCAGTACTTC
CATSAQGYEQYF
>TRBJ1-1|-|-|TRBV6-2/TRBV6-3
TGTGCCAGCAGTTCTTCCTGGGGGGGGAACACTGAAGCTTTCTTT
CASSSSWGGNTEAFF
>TRBJ1-5|-|-|TRBV12-2
TGTGCAAGTCGCTTAGTGACCGGGACAGACAATCAGCCCCAGCATTTT
CASRLVTGTDNQPQHF
>TRBJ1-4|-|-|TRBV6-1
TGTGCCAGCAGTGAAACCGGGACCCCCCGAAGTAATGAAAAACTGTTTTTT
CASSETGTPRSNEKLFF
>TRBJ2-1|once|-|TRBV9
TGTGCCAGCAGCGTAGGCGGCGAGCAGTTCTTC
CASSVGGEQFF
>TRBJ2-5|-|-|TRBV7-8
TGTGCCAGCAGCATACAGTACCGTGCGGAGACCCAGTACTTC
CASSIQYRAETQYF
>TRBJ2-2|once|TRBD1|TRBV7-2
TGTGCCAGCAGCTTAACGCCAGGGACAGGGGAAGGGACCGGGGAGCTGTTTTTT
CASSLTPGTGEGTGELFF
>TRBJ1-2|-|-|TRBV4-1
TGCGCCAGCAGCCAAGTAAGGGTCGGGGACGCCCCAGGGGGCTACACCTTC
CASSQVRVGDAPGGYTF
>TRBJ1-5|-|-|TRBV9
TGTGCCAGCAGCTTCCCCGCTCGGCAGGGACCTACTATAATGCAGCCCCAGCATTTT
CASSFPARQGPTIMQPQHF
>TRBJ1-2|-|-|TRBV28
TGTGCCAGCAGTTTAGTACAGCTTAACTATGGCTACACCTTC
CASSLVQLNYGYTF
>TRBJ2-7|-|TRBD1|TRBV11-1
TGTGCCAGCAGCCGTCCCGGGACAGGACCTTACGAGCAGTACTTC
CASSRPGTGPYEQYF
>TRBJ1-1|-|-|TRBV19
TGTGCCAGGGGGGGCCGTAACCGGGACGGGAACACTGAAGCTTTCTTT
CARGGRNRDGNTEAFF
>TRBJ1-1|-|-|TRBV9
TGTGCCAGCAGCGTAGGACGGACTTGGGACTTCACTGAAGCTTTCTTT
CASSVGRTWDFTEAFF
>TRBJ2-7|-|TRBD1|TRBV27
TGTGCCAGCAGTTTGGACTGGACAGGGGGCGAGTACGAGCAGTACTTC
CASSLDWTGGEYEQYF